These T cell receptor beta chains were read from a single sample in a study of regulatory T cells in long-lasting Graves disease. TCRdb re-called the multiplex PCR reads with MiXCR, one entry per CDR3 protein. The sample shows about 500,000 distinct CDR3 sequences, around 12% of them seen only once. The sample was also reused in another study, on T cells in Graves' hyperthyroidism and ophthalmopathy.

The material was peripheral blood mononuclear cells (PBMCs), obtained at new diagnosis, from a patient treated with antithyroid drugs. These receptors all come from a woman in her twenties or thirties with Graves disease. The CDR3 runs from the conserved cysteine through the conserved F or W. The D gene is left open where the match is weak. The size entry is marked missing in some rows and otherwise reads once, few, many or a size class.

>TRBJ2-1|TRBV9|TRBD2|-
TGTGCCAGCAGCCCGGGCGGGAGTATTTTTGAGCAGTTCTTC
CASSPGGSIFEQFF
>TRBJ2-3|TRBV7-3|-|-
TGTGCCAGCAGCTTAGGGCGGATTACAGATACGCAGTATTTT
CASSLGRITDTQYF
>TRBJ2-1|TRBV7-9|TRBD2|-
TGTGCCAGCAGCGGAGCGTCGGGACTAGCGGAGTACAATGAGCAGTTCTTC
CASSGASGLAEYNEQFF
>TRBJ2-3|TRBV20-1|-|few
TGCAGTGCGGGACTAGGGGGCGCAGATACGCAGTATTTT
CSAGLGGADTQYF
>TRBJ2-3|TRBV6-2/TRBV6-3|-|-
TGTGCCAGCAGTCTCCGGGACTGGAGCACAGATACGCAGTATTTT
CASSLRDWSTDTQYF
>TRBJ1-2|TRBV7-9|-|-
TGTGCCAGCACCCAGACAGAGTTTAGCTACACCTTC
CASTQTEFSYTF
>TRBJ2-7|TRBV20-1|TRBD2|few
TGCAGTGCTAGAGTCCGAGAAGGACTAGCGGGAGGTGAGCAGTACTTC
CSARVREGLAGGEQYF
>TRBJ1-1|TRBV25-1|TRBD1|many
TGTGCCACCCAAAGAGGGGGCAGGAACACTGAAGCTTTCTTT
CATQRGGRNTEAFF
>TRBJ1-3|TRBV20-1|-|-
TGCAGTGCTAGACAATTGGGCAGGGGCCGCTATGGAAACACCATCTATTTT
CSARQLGRGRYGNTIYF
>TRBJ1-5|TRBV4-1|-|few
TGCGCCAGCAGCCAAGACACTTCTATTCCGGGTCCCCAGCATTTT
CASSQDTSIPGPQHF
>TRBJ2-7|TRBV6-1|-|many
TGTGCCAGCAGTGAACGAGGCGGCTCAGGGGCCTCCTACGAGCAGTACTTC
CASSERGGSGASYEQYF
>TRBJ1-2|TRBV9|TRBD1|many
TGTGCCAGCAGTCCGCCGGGACAGGGGTTCGGCTACACCTTC
CASSPPGQGFGYTF
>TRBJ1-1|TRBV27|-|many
TGTGCCAGCAGTTTATCTTGGGGGAACACTGAAGCTTTCTTT
CASSLSWGNTEAFF
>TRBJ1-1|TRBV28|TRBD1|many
TGTGCCAGCAGCCTACAGGGGGCTGGGACTTTCTTT
CASSLQGAGTFF
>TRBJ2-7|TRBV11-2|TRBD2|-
TGTGCCAGCAGCCTCATTACGGGAGGGCCCCACGAGCAGTACTTC
CASSLITGGPHEQYF
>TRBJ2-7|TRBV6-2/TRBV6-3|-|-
TGTGCCAGCAGTGAAGAGGTACAGGAAGCCTACGAGCAGTACTTC
CASSEEVQEAYEQYF
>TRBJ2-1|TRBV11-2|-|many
TGTGCCAGCAGCTTGGGTGCGGACAGATTCGGTGAGCAGTTCTTC
CASSLGADRFGEQFF